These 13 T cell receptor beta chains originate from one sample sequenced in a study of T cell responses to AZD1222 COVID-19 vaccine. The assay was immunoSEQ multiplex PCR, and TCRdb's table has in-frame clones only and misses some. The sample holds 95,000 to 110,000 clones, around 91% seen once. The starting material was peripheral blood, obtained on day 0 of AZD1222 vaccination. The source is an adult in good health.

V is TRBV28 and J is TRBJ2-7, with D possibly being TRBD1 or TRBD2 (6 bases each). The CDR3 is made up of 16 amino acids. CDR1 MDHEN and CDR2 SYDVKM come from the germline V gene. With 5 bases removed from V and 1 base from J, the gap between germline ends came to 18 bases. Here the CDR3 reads CASSPRGQGRSYEQYF. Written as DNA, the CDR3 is TGTGCCAGCAGTCCCCGGGGGCAGGGGAGATCCTACGAGCAGTACTTC.

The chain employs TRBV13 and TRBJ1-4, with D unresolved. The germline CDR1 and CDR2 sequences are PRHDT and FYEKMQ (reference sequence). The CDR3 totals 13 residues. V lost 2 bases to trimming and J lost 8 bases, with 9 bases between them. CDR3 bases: TGTGCCAGCAGCTTAAGGGAGAGGGAAAAACTGTTTTTT. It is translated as CASSLREREKLFF.

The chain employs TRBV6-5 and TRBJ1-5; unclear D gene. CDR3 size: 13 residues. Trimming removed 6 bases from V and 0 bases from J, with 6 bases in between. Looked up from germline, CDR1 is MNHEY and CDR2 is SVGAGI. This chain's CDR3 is CASRLFSNQPQHF. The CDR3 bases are TGTGCCAGCAGACTGTTTAGCAATCAGCCCCAGCATTTT.

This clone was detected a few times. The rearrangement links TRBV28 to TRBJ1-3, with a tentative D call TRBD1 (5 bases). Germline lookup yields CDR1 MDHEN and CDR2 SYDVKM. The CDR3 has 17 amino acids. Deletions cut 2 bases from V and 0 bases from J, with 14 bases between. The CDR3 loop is CASSLGANFNSGNTIYF. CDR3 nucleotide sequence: TGTGCCAGCAGTTTAGGGGCCAACTTCAACTCTGGAAACACCATATATTTT.

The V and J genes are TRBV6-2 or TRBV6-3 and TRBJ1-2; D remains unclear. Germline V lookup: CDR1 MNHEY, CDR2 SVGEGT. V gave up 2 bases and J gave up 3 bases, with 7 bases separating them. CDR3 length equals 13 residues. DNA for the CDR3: TGTGCCAGCAGTTACGGGAGAGACTATGGCTACACCTTC. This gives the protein CASSYGRDYGYTF.

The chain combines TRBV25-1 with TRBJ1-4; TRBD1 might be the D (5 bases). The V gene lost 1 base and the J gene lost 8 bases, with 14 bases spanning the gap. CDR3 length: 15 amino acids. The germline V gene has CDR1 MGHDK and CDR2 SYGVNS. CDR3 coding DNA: TGTGCCAGCAGTGAATGGCAGGGTGCAACGGAAAAACTGTTTTTT. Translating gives CASSEWQGATEKLFF.

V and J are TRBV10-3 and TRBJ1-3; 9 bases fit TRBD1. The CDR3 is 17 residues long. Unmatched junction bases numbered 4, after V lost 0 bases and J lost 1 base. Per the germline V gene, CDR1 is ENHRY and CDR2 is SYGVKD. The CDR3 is CAISESRTGESGNTIYF. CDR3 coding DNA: TGTGCCATCAGTGAGTCTCGGACAGGGGAGTCTGGAAACACCATATATTTT.

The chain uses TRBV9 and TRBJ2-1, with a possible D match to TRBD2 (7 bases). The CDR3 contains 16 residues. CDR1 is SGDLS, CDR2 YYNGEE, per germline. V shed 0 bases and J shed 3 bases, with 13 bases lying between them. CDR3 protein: CASSVGAGAGYNEQFF. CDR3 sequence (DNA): TGTGCCAGCAGCGTAGGGGCGGGGGCAGGCTACAATGAGCAGTTCTTC.

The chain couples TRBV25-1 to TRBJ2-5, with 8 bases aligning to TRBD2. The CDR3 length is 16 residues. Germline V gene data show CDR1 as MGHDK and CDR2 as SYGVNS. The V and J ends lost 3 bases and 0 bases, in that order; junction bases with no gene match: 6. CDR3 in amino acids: CASSDPRGAYQETQYF. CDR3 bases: TGTGCCAGCAGTGACCCGCGGGGGGCATACCAAGAGACCCAGTACTTC.

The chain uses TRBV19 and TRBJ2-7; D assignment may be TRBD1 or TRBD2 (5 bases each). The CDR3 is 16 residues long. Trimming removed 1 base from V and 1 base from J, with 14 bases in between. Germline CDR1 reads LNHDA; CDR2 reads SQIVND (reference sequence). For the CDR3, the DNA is TGTGCCAGTAGTATAGCTCATCGGGACGGTTCCTACGAGCAGTACTTC. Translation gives CASSIAHRDGSYEQYF.

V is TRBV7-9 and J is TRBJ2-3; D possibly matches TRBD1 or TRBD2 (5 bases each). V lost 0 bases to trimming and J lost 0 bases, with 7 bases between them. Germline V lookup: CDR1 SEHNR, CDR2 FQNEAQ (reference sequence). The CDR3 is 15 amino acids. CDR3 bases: TGTGCCAGCAGCTTAGCGGGGGAAAGCACAGATACGCAGTATTTT. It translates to CASSLAGESTDTQYF.

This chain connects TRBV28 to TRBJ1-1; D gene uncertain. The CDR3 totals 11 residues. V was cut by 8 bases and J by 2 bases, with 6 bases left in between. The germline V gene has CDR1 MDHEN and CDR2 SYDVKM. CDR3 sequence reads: CASVVNTEAFF. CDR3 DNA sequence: TGTGCCAGCGTTGTTAACACTGAAGCTTTCTTT.

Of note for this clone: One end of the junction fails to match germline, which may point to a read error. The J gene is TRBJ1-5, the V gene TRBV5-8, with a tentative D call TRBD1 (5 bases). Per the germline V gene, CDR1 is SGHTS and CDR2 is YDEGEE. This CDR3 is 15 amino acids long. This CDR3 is CASTLRIRVHQPQHF. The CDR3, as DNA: TGTGCCAGCACCTTGAGGATCAGGGTACATCAGCCCCAGCATTTT.